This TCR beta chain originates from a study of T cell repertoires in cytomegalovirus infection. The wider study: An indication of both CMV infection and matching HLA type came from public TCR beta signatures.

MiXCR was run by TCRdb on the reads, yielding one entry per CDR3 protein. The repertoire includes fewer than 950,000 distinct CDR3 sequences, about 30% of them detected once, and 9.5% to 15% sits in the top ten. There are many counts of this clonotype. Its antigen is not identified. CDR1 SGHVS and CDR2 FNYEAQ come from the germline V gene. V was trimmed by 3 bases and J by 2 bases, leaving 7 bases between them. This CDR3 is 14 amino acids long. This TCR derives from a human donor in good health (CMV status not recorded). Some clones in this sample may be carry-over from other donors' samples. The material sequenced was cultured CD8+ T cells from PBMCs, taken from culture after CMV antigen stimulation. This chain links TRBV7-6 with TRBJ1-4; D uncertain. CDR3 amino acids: CASSLVGTNEKLFF. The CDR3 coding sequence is TGTGCCAGCAGCTTGGTAGGGACTAATGAAAAACTGTTTTTT.